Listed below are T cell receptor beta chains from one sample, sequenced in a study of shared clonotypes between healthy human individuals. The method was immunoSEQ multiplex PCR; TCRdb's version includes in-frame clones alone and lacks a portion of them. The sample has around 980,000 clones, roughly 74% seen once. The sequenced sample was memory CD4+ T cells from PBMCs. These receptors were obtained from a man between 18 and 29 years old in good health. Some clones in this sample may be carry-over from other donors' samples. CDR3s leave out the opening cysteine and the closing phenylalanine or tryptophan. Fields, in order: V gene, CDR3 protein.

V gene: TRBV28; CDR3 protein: ATHLAGLYNEQF
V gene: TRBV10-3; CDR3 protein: AIRSGGTDTQY
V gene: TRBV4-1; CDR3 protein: ASSQDRRFSGANVLT
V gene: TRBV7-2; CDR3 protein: ASSLEGGPYEQY
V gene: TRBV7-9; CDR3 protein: ASSFLLYTQY
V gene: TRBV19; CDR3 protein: ASTAAESAGYT
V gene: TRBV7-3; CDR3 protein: ASSSIPTDTQY
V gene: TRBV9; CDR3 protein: ASSALQASRGNTEAF
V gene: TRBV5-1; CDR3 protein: ASSLGTEQPQH
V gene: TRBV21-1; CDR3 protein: ASNRGAGPMNTEAF
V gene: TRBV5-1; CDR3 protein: ASTRTGGLNEKLF
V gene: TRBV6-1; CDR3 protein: ASSEVGQGGDEQF
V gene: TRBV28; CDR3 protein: ASRRQGSSGNTIY
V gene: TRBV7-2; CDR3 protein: ASREGPRNEQF
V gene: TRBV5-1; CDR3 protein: ASSSTQGGVGYT
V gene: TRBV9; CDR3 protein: ASSVGAGGQFTDTQY
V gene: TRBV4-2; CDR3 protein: ASSRRLAGGQDNEQF
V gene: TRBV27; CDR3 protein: ASSPWDSGGYT
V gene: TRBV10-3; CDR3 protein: AISESRVEQY
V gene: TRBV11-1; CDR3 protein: ASSWGRFGGELF
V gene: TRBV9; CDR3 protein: ASSVKASGRGGYNEQF
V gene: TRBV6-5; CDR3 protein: ASRQGETIY
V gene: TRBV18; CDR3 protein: ASSSQRVGETQY
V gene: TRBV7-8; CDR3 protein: ASSLARSVLYEQY
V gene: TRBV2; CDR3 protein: ASSDLAGGQPQH
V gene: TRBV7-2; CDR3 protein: ASSLADRGHGGYT
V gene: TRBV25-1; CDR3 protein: ASSESGTSGIYNEQF
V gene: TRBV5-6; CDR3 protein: ASSLVGWRGRSETQY